This T cell receptor beta chain is drawn from a study of blood T cells in healthy people across ages (dated by TCRdb to 2014 to 2015). Looking at the study overall: Template switching captured roughly one uniquely barcoded TCR beta cDNA molecule per two T cells in model experiments. Using deep sequencing normalized with unique cDNA molecular identifiers, the study measured how TCR beta repertoire diversity changes with age. The donors were divided into four age groups: young (average around 15 years), middle-aged (about 41), aged (about 60) and long-lived (about 80). To avoid experimental bias, donors of different ages were randomly spread across the sequencing lanes. Using the same blood draw, the study looked at two additional independent replicas of 1 million unique cDNA reads for two donors, one aged 18 to 30 and the other aged 80 or older. Overall study results and their limits: Estimates of total diversity from one million sequenced T cells were regarded as lower bounds and underestimates. The percentage of naive T cells measured by flow cytometry correlated strongly with observed TCR beta diversity. Because the CMV infection status of the donors was unknown, age-related changes in expanded clonotypes may potentially have been confounded. Compared with the aged group, more naive CD4+ T cells, fewer expanded clones and increased TCR diversity were shown by the long-lived group, suggesting age selection. Because profiling used bulk unsorted PBMCs, naive and antigen-experienced compartments could not be compared conclusively. Observed TCR beta diversity per million T cells fell roughly linearly with age, and a significant reduction was already apparent by age roughly 40.

There are 16 amino acids in the CDR3, from cysteine to phenylalanine inclusive. CDR3 DNA is the only sequence kept; it has 48 bases, read in frame from the first base. V lost 3 bases and J lost 5 bases, and the count of bases not matched to a germline gene is 9. CDR1 and CDR2 were assigned from the germline V gene (reference sequence) as DFQATT and SNEGSKA. Concerning this clonotype: The antigen it binds to is not known. No base qualities exist here, and no much larger clone lies one base off it.

The 39 donors, aged roughly 6 to 95 years, were systemically healthy Caucasian individuals from Russia. Around 9.8 milliliters of peripheral blood were collected from each donor into EDTA-treated Vacutainer tubes. Ficoll-Paque density-gradient centrifugation was used to isolate PBMCs, with at least 6.5 million per sample. Total RNA was extracted from PBMCs with Trizol reagent, with at least 6 micrograms obtained per sample. For every donor, flow cytometry on a PBMC aliquot measured the percentage of naive CD45RAhigh/CD27high T cells. Library method: 5' RACE. Sequenced using an Illumina HiSeq 2500. A second PCR of about 7 to 12 cycles was performed with a sample-barcoded 5' primer and a J-beta primer mix. Each TCR beta cDNA molecule received a unique molecular identifier from a template-switch 5' adaptor carrying 12 random nucleotides. Each sample yielded at least 3 million CDR3-containing paired-end reads. The Mint cDNA synthesis kit, primed by a TRBC-specific oligonucleotide, was used to synthesize first-strand cDNA from all RNA. All cDNA was treated with uracil-DNA glycosylase and then went through a first 18-cycle PCR with the universal primers M1SS and BC2_uni_R. The authors' analysis ran thus. For normalization, 1 million high-quality reads, each with a distinct molecular identifier, were randomly selected from each sample. Reads with shared molecular identifiers were discarded instead of being binned into consensus sequences. MiTCR, with a Q25 quality threshold and the strictest error-elimination algorithm, was used for CDR3 identification, clonotype clustering and error correction. Lower-bound total TCR beta diversity was estimated with a nonparametric unseen species model using Euler transformation. TCRdb reprocessed the public reads (quality trimming at Q25 with fastp, clone calling with MiXCR) and kept in-frame beta chains. Rows matching on CDR3 protein sequence are summarized as one entry with the most common DNA and genes. TCRdb's processing, not the authors', yielded these V and J calls. This sample is represented by around 580,000 distinct CDR3 sequences; 40% to 55% of them were singletons. The ten largest make up around 23% of the sample.

The receptor was isolated from an elderly man in good health. The chain is made from TRBV20-1 and TRBJ2-1; 11 middle bases align to TRBD2. The sequencing sample was made of blood. The DNA is TGCAGTGCTAGTTCTCCCGGGACTAGCGGCAACAATGAGCAGTTCTTC. Translated, it gives CSASSPGTSGNNEQFF.